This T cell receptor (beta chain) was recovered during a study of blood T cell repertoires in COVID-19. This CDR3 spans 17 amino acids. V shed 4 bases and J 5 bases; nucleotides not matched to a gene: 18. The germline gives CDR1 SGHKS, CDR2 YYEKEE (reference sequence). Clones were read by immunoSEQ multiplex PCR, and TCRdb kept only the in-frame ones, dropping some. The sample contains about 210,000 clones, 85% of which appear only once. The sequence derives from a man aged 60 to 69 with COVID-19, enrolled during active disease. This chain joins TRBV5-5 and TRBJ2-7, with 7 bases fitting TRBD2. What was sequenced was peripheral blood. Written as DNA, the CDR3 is TGTGCCAGCAGCCTTCGAGGGTCTGGGGGGGTCGGTAACGAGCAGTACTTC. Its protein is CASSLRGSGGVGNEQYF.